The clone carrying this T cell receptor beta chain was seen a handful of times. The antigen is undetermined. This specimen belongs to a study of CD8 T cells in ankylosing spondylitis. In TCRdb, the 5' RACE reads were re-called with MiXCR into one record per CDR3 protein. The table includes 300,000 to 350,000 distinct CDR3 sequences, around 20% detected once. CDR1 is ENHRY, CDR2 SYGVKD, per germline. Trimming took 4 bases from V and 2 from J; bases not matched to a gene: 10. This CDR3 spans 17 amino acids. General study findings and limits: Some motif variants were previously reported in reactive arthritis synovial fluid and blood.

Specimen: blood, either unsorted or a sorted T cell fraction (not recorded which). The rearrangement uses TRBV10-3 and TRBJ2-3, with TRBD2 identical over 9 bases. The TCR comes from a female donor with ankylosing spondylitis or in good health (not recorded which). For the CDR3, the DNA is TGTGCCATCAGTGTCCCGAGGGCGGGAGGGATCACAGATACGCAGTATTTT. Its protein is CAISVPRAGGITDTQYF.